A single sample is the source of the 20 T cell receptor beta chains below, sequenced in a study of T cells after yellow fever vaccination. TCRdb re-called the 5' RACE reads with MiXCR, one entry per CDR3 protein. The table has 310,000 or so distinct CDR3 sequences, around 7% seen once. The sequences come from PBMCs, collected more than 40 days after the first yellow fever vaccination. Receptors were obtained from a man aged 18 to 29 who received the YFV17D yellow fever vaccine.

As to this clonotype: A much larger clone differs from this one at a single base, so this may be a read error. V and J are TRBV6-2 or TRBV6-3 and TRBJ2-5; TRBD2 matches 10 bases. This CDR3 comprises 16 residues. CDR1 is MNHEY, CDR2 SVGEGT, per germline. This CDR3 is CATSYSPSGSQETQYF. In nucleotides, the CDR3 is TGTGCCACCAGTTACTCCCCTAGCGGGAGTCAAGAGACCCAGTACTTC.

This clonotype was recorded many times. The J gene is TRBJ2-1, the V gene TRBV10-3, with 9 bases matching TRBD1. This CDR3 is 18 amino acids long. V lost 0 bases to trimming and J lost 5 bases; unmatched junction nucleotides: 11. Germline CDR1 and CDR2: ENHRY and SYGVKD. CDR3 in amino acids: CAISESIMGTGYHNEQFF. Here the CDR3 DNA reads TGTGCCATCAGTGAGTCGATTATGGGGACAGGGTATCACAATGAGCAGTTCTTC.

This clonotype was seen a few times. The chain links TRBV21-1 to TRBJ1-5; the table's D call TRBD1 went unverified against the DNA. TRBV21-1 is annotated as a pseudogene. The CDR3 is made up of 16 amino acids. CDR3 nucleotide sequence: TGTGCCAGCAGCCAGGGACAGATGTATAGCAATCAGCCCCAGCATTTT. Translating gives CASSQGQMYSNQPQHF.

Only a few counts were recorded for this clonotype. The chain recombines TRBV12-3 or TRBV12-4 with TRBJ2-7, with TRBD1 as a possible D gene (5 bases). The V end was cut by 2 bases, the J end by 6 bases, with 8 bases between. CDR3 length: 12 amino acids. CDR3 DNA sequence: TGTGCCAGCAGTTTAAGGGGTGGCGAGCAGTACTTC. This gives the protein CASSLRGGEQYF.

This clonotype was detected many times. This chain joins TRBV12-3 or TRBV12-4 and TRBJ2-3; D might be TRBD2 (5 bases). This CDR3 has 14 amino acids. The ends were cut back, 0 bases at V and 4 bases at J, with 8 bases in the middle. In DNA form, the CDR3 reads TGTGCCAGCAGTTTAGCCGGGGTGGCAGATACGCAGTATTTT. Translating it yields CASSLAGVADTQYF.

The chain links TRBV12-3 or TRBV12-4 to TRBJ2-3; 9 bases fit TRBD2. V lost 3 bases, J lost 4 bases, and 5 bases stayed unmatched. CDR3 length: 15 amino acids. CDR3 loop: CASSLNSGGADTQYF. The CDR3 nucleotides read TGTGCCAGCAGTTTGAATAGCGGGGGAGCAGATACGCAGTATTTT.

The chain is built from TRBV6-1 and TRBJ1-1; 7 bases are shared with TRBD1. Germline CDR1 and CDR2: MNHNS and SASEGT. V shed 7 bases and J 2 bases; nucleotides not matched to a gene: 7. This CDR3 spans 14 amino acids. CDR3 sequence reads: CASTRQGLNTEAFF. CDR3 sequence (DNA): TGTGCCAGCACCCGACAGGGCCTTAACACTGAAGCTTTCTTT.

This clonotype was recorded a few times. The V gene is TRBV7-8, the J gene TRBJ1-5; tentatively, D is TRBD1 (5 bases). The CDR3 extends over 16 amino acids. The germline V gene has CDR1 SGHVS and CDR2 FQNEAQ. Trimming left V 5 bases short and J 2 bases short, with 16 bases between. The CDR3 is CASSLLGVGGNQPQHF. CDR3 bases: TGTGCCAGCAGCCTCCTGGGGGTCGGAGGCAATCAGCCCCAGCATTTT.

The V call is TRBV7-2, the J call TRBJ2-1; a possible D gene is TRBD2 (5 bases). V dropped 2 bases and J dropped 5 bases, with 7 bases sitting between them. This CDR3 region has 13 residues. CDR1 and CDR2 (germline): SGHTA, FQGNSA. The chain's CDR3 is CASSLQRNNEQFF. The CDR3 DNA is TGTGCCAGCAGCTTACAGCGGAACAATGAGCAGTTCTTC. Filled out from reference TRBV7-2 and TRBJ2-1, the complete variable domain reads GAGVSQSPSNKVTEKGKDVELRCDPISGHTALYWYRQSLGQGLEFLIYFQGNSAPDKSGLPSDRFSAERTGGSVSTLTIQRTQQEDSAVYLCASSLQRNNEQFFGPGTRLTVL.

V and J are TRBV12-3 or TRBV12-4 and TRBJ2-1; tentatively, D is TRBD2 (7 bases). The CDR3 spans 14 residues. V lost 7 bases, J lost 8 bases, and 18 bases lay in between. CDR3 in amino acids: CASTHGGGRDEQFF. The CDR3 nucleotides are TGTGCCAGCACCCACGGCGGGGGCCGGGATGAGCAGTTCTTC.

CDR3 nucleotides: TGTGCCAGCAGCGTAGACAGAGGGGTCTACAATGAGCAGTTCTTC. Amino acid sequence: CASSVDRGVYNEQFF. This chain joins TRBV9 and TRBJ2-1; D assignment may be TRBD1 or TRBD2 (5 bases each). Trimming pared 0 bases from V and 3 bases from J, leaving 10 bases between. The germline V gene encodes CDR1 SGDLS and CDR2 YYNGEE. The CDR3 sequence is 15 residues long.

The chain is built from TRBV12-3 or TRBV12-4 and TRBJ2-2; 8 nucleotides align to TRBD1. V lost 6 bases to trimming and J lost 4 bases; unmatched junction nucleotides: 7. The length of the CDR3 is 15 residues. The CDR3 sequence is CASRPTGVGTGELFF. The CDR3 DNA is TGTGCCAGCAGGCCGACAGGGGTCGGCACCGGGGAGCTGTTTTTT.

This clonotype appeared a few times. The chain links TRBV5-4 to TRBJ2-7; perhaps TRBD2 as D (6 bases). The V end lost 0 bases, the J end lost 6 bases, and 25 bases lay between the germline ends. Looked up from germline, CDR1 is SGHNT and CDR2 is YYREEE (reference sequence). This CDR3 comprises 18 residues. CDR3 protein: CASSLGSGVPRLTGEQYV. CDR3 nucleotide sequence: TGTGCCAGCAGCTTGGGATCGGGGGTCCCTAGACTTACGGGCGAGCAGTACGTC.

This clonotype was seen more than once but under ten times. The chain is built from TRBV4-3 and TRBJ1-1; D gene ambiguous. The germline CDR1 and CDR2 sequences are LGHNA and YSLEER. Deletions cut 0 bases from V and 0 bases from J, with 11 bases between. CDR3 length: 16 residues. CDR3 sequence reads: CASSQDLGLVNTEAFF. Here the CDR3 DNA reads TGCGCCAGCAGCCAAGATCTCGGGTTGGTGAACACTGAAGCTTTCTTT.

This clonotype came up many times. The DNA for the CDR3 is TGTGCCAGCAGCTGGCCCGTGACTAGCGGGGGCCTCGGCACCGGGGAGCTGTTTTTT. This sequence encodes CASSWPVTSGGLGTGELFF. V and J are TRBV11-2 and TRBJ2-2, with 12 bases aligning to TRBD2. This CDR3 contains 19 residues. V lost 4 bases to trimming and J lost 4 bases; unmatched junction nucleotides: 13. Germline CDR1 is SGHAT and CDR2 is FQNNGV.

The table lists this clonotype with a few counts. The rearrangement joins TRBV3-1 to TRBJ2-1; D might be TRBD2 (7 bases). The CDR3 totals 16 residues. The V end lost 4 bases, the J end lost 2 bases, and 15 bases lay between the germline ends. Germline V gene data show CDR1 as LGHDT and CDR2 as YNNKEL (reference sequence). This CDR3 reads CASSPPRRGPYNEQFF. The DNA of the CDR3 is TGTGCCAGCAGCCCTCCGAGGCGGGGGCCCTACAATGAGCAGTTCTTC.

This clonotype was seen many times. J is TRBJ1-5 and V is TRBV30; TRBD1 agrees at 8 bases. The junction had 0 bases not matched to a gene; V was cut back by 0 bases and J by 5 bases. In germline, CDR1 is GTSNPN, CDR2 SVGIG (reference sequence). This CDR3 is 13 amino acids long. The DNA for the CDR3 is TGTGCCTGGAGTGTACAGGGGGATCAGCCCCAGCATTTT. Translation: CAWSVQGDQPQHF.

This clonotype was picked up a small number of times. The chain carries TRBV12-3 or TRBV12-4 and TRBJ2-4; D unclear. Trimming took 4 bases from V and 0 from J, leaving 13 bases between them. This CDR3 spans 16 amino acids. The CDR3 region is CASSSLQTLAKNIQYF. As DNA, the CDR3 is TGTGCCAGCAGTTCTTTGCAGACCCTAGCCAAAAACATTCAGTACTTC.

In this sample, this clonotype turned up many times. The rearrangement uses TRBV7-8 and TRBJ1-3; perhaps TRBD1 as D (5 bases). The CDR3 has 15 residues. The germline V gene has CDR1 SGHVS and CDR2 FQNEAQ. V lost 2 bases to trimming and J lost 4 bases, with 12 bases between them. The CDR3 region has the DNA TGTGCCAGCAGCTTAAATACAGGCCAAGGAAACACCATATATTTT. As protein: CASSLNTGQGNTIYF.

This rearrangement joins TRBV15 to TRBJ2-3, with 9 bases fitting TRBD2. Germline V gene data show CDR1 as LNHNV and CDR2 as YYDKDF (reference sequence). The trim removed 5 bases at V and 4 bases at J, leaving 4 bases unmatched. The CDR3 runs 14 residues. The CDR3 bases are TGTGCCACCAGCGGCGGGGGGGCCGCAGATACGCAGTATTTT. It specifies CATSGGGAADTQYF.